This T cell receptor beta chain was recorded in a study of blood T cells in healthy people across ages (dated by TCRdb to about 2015). Concerning the study at large: Template switching captured roughly one uniquely barcoded TCR beta cDNA molecule per two T cells in model experiments. The donors were divided into four age groups: young (average approximately 15 years), middle-aged (approximately 39), aged (approximately 62) and long-lived (82). The study analyzed two additional independent replicas of 1 million unique cDNA reads from the same blood draw for two donors, one aged 18 to 30 and one aged 80 or older. Donors of different ages were randomly distributed across sequencing lanes to avoid experimental bias. The study measured age-related changes in TCR beta repertoire diversity using deep sequencing normalized with unique cDNA molecular identifiers. Results and caveats for the whole study, not just this receptor: The percentage of naive T cells measured by flow cytometry correlated strongly with observed TCR beta diversity. Compared with the aged group, the long-lived group had more naive CD4+ T cells, fewer expanded clones and increased TCR diversity, suggesting age selection. As age increased, observed TCR beta diversity per million T cells dropped in a roughly linear way, and a significant reduction was already evident by age approximately 40. Because the CMV infection status of the donors was unknown, age-related changes in expanded clonotypes may potentially have been confounded. Estimates of total diversity from one million sequenced T cells were regarded as lower bounds and underestimates. Since profiling was done on bulk unsorted PBMCs, naive and antigen-experienced compartments could not be conclusively compared.

The donors were roughly 40 Caucasian individuals from Russia, aged roughly 6 to 100 years, who were systemically healthy. Each donor gave around 9.5 milliliters of peripheral blood, collected into EDTA-treated Vacutainer tubes. Ficoll-Paque density-gradient centrifugation was used to isolate PBMCs, with at least 7 million per sample. Trizol reagent was used to extract total RNA from PBMCs, with at least 5 micrograms per sample. Naive CD45RAhigh/CD27high T cell percentages were measured by flow cytometry on a PBMC aliquot from every donor. This clonotype was detected a few times. Its target antigen remains unknown. Base qualities are not at hand, and no much larger clone is one base apart. For CDR1 and CDR2, the germline V gene lists SGHVS and FQNEAQ. Trimming at the junction amounts to 1 base on V and 2 bases on J, and the germline ends lie 12 bases apart. Counted from cysteine to phenylalanine, this CDR3 has 15 amino acids. The kept DNA is CDR3 alone, 45 bases in frame from the first base.

Receptor libraries were prepared by 5' RACE. A second PCR of roughly 6 to 11 cycles was run with a J-beta primer mix and a sample-barcoded 5' primer. Each TCR beta cDNA molecule received a unique molecular identifier from a template-switch 5' adaptor carrying 12 random nucleotides. At least 2.5 million CDR3-containing paired-end reads were obtained from each sample. The Mint cDNA synthesis kit, primed by a TRBC-specific oligonucleotide, was used to synthesize first-strand cDNA from all RNA. All cDNA was treated with uracil-DNA glycosylase and then went through a first 18-cycle PCR with the universal primers M1SS and BC2_uni_R. On the study's bioinformatics: For normalization, 1 million high-quality reads were randomly selected from each sample, with every read carrying a distinct molecular identifier. Reads sharing molecular identifiers were discarded rather than binned into consensus sequences. CDR3 identification, clonotype clustering and error correction used MiTCR with a Q25 quality threshold and the strictest error-elimination algorithm. A nonparametric unseen species model using Euler transformation provided a lower-bound estimate of total TCR beta diversity. TCRdb handled the public reads itself, with Q25 trimming in fastp and clone calling in MiXCR, and kept productive beta chains. Entries are consolidated by CDR3 protein sequence, retaining the most common genes and DNA. TCRdb, rather than the study authors, made the V and J calls. This sample gives over 1,500,000 distinct CDR3 sequences in total; about two fifths of them show up just once. In total, the top ten clones hold 20% to 25% of the sample.

This receptor was taken from a human donor in good health. The V and J segments used are TRBV7-8 and TRBJ2-7; the D gene cannot be resolved reliably. Sequencing input: blood. The CDR3 region reads CASSLGKELTYEQYF. The base sequence is TGTGCCAGCAGCTTAGGGAAGGAGTTAACCTACGAGCAGTACTTC.